This T cell receptor beta chain was sequenced for a study of blood T cell repertoires in COVID-19. Original processing methods: Reference gene primer amplification gave nucleated cell count estimates. Sequencing used immunoSEQ multiplex PCR; TCRdb keeps in-frame clones, though not all of them. V, J and clone size are those of that table, while D and trimming were read from the DNA. The sample shows 300,000 to 400,000 clones, 91% of them seen only once. This clone appeared a single time. Germline CDR1 SGHAT, CDR2 FQNNGV. CDR3 length: 14 residues. Trimming removed 1 base from V and 7 bases from J, with 10 bases in between.

The chain uses TRBV11-2 and TRBJ2-2; the D gene is possibly TRBD2 (5 bases). This TCR came from a woman between 18 and 29 years old who had recovered from COVID-19. The sample taken for sequencing was peripheral blood. CDR3 amino acids: CASSLVSAVGELFF. CDR3 nucleotide sequence: TGTGCCAGCAGCTTAGTATCAGCGGTCGGGGAGCTGTTTTTT.